The subject of this entry is one T cell receptor (beta chain). The CDR3 covers 16 residues. The germline V gene has CDR1 MDHEN and CDR2 SYDVKM. V dropped 2 bases and J dropped 4 bases, with 16 bases sitting between them. This record belongs to a study of blood T cell repertoires in COVID-19. Study-level information: PBMCs, B-cell-depleted T cells, or T cells provided the cDNA or gDNA that made up the material.

Assay: immunoSEQ multiplex PCR; the TCRdb copy retains only in-frame clones and omits some. The sample yields about 190,000 clones, more than 70% seen once. The chain couples TRBV28 to TRBJ2-3, with D perhaps TRBD2 (5 bases). Material: peripheral blood. This clonotype was sampled from a woman aged 40 to 50 who had recovered from COVID-19. This CDR3 reads CASSLAGTGIPDTQYF. The CDR3 DNA reads as TGTGCCAGCAGTTTAGCAGGAACGGGGATCCCAGATACGCAGTATTTT.